The clone carrying this T cell receptor beta chain was seen many times. Using RNA transcripts, the TCR beta CDR3 regions were amplified. HTBI primers were used in a first-round RT-PCR, which preceded a second-round multiplex PCR. TCRdb passed the multiplex PCR reads through MiXCR, listing each CDR3 protein once. This sample yields under 800,000 distinct CDR3 sequences, of which roughly 20% are seen a single time; around 6.5% belongs to the top ten. This sample is part of a study of Graves' ophthalmopathy and Graves' hyperthyroidism. CDR3 size: 15 residues. Germline CDR1 is LNHDA and CDR2 is SQIVND (reference sequence). Trimming took off 3 bases at V and 0 bases at J, with 11 bases between the two ends. No donor had other autoimmune disease, uncontrolled infection, pregnancy or lactation.

This clonotype originated in a woman between 18 and 29 years old with stable Graves' hyperthyroidism. Some clones in this sample may be carry-over from other donors' samples. The specimen sequenced was peripheral blood. The J gene is TRBJ1-1, the V gene TRBV19, with D possibly matching TRBD1 (6 bases). The DNA of the CDR3 is TGTGCCAGTAGTATCTTCGGACAGATGAACACTGAAGCTTTCTTT. Residues: CASSIFGQMNTEAFF.